Shown below are 21 T cell receptor beta chains from a single sample sequenced in a study of blood T cell repertoires in COVID-19. Only in-frame clones appear in the TCRdb table, and some are missing; sequencing was by immunoSEQ multiplex PCR. The sample records 230,000 or so clones, more than 70% being singletons. The sequenced sample consisted of PBMCs or T cells enriched from blood (not recorded which). The receptors stem from a woman aged 40 to 50 with acute COVID-19.

The chain joins TRBV11-3 to TRBJ1-2, with D possibly matching TRBD1 (6 bases). The CDR3 extends over 16 amino acids. Germline V gene data show CDR1 as SGHNT and CDR2 as YENEEA. Trimming shortened V by 5 bases and J by 8 bases, and 24 bases separated the two germline ends. CDR3 sequence reads: CASSPPDRDGQFGYTF. CDR3 bases: TGTGCCAGCAGCCCTCCGGACCGAGACGGACAGTTCGGCTACACCTTC.

J is TRBJ1-2 and V is TRBV3-1 (or the pseudogene TRBV3-2); D might be TRBD1 (5 bases). V was trimmed by 6 bases and J by 8 bases, leaving 19 bases between them. Germline-derived CDR1 and CDR2 are LGHDT and YNNKEL (reference sequence). The CDR3 contains 14 residues. CDR3 in amino acids: CASRGKGVLAGYTF. The CDR3, as DNA: TGTGCCAGCAGGGGAAAAGGGGTGCTGGCGGGCTACACCTTC.

The rearrangement links TRBV7-2 to TRBJ2-5; TRBD2 agrees at 15 bases. CDR1 is SGHTA, CDR2 FQGNSA, per germline. CDR3 size: 16 residues. V shed 6 bases, J shed 3 bases, and the junction held 5 bases outside the gene matches. In DNA form, the CDR3 reads TGTGCCAGCAGACCCTGGACTAGCGGGAGGGAAGAGACCCAGTACTTC. It codes for CASRPWTSGREETQYF.

V is TRBV27 and J is TRBJ2-3; the D gene is possibly TRBD2 (5 bases). The germline gives CDR1 MNHEY, CDR2 SMNVEV (reference sequence). This CDR3 comprises 16 residues. The V gene lost 5 bases and the J gene lost 0 bases, with 15 bases spanning the gap. CDR3 amino acids: CASSPPGAASTDTQYF. The CDR3 DNA reads as TGTGCCAGCAGTCCCCCAGGAGCGGCTAGCACAGATACGCAGTATTTT.

The CDR3 bases are TGTGCCAGCAGCGTAGTCGGTAGCGCGAACAATGAGCAGTTCTTC. Its translation is CASSVVGSANNEQFF. V and J are TRBV9 and TRBJ2-1; a weak D match, TRBD2 (5 bases). This CDR3 has 15 amino acids. Germline V lookup: CDR1 SGDLS, CDR2 YYNGEE. The V and J ends lost 0 bases and 5 bases respectively, with 12 bases between them.

In its sample, this clone was seen a few times. The chain has TRBV4-3 and TRBJ2-5, with 8 bases aligning to TRBD1. The V gene end was trimmed by 3 bases and the J gene end by 5 bases; junction bases not matched to a gene: 11. The CDR3 totals 16 residues. The germline V gene has CDR1 LGHNA and CDR2 YSLEER. The CDR3 coding sequence is TGCGCCAGCAGCCAGGGTAGGACAGGGAGAGGGGAGACCCAGTACTTC. Encoded protein: CASSQGRTGRGETQYF.

This chain uses TRBV29-1 with TRBJ2-3; 7 bases align to TRBD2. The CDR3 runs 15 residues. CDR1 and CDR2 (germline): SQVTM, ANQGSEA. With 1 base clipped from V and 2 bases from J, the junction kept 6 bases outside the gene matches. CDR3 in DNA: TGCAGCGTTGAAGTCACCGGGACTACCACAGATACGCAGTATTTT. Translating gives CSVEVTGTTTDTQYF.

About this clone itself: At one end, the junction sequence differs from germline, possibly due to a read error. This rearrangement joins TRBV4-2 to TRBJ2-2; TRBD2 aligns across 8 bases. The germline V gene has CDR1 LGHNA and CDR2 YNFKEQ. This CDR3 comprises 16 residues. CDR3 sequence reads: CASRQDPGGAFGELFF. CDR3 DNA sequence: TGTGCCAGCAGGCAAGATCCCGGGGGGGCGTTCGGGGAGCTGTTTTTT.

This chain links TRBV4-3 with TRBJ1-6; 10 nucleotides agree with TRBD1. The V and J ends lost 8 bases and 9 bases, in that order; junction bases with no gene match: 7. The germline gives CDR1 LGHNA, CDR2 YSLEER. This CDR3 spans 14 amino acids. The CDR3 is CASATGGEGSPLHF. Written as DNA, the CDR3 is TGCGCCAGCGCGACAGGGGGCGAGGGTTCACCCCTCCACTTT.

This clone showed up just a few times. J is TRBJ1-1 and V is TRBV15, with TRBD1 as a possible D gene (5 bases). V lost 4 bases, J lost 5 bases, and 11 bases lay in between. The germline V gene has CDR1 LNHNV and CDR2 YYDKDF (reference sequence). The CDR3 is 13 amino acids. The CDR3 DNA follows: TGTGCCACCAGCACCCAGCGGGGGACTGAAGCTTTCTTT. Translation: CATSTQRGTEAFF.

This chain uses TRBV28 with TRBJ2-7; 8 bases map to TRBD2. The length of the CDR3 is 14 residues. Germline CDR1 is MDHEN and CDR2 is SYDVKM. J gave up 5 bases and V 2 bases, and 5 bases lay outside the gene matches. DNA for the CDR3: TGTGCCAGCAGTTTAACGGGAGGGCGCCACGAGCAGTACGTC. Encoded protein: CASSLTGGRHEQYV.

The rearrangement links TRBV6-4 to TRBJ2-5; TRBD2 matches at 11 bases. Germline loops: CDR1 MRHNA, CDR2 SNTAGT. This CDR3 spans 16 amino acids. V dropped 8 bases and J dropped 5; count of bases not matched to a gene: 13. DNA of the CDR3: TGTGCCAGCGGGTGTTTACTAGCGGGAGTACCGGAGACCCAGTACTTC. The encoded protein is CASGCLLAGVPETQYF.

Points on this clone: In the same sample, other DNA sequences code for this CDR3. V is TRBV5-1 and J is TRBJ1-3; D is unclear. V dropped 0 bases and J dropped 3 bases, with 4 bases sitting between them. The germline V gene has CDR1 SGHRS and CDR2 YFSETQ. CDR3 length: 13 amino acids. DNA for the CDR3: TGCGCCAGCAGCTTGGACGGTGGAAACACCATATATTTT. This codes for CASSLDGGNTIYF.

The V gene is TRBV18, the J gene TRBJ2-5; D gene unclear. Trimming cost V 2 bases and J 5 bases, with 12 bases left between them. The CDR3 spans 14 residues. Germline loops: CDR1 KGHSH, CDR2 LQKENI. The CDR3 reads CASSPGQPRETQYF. For the CDR3, the DNA is TGTGCCAGCTCACCAGGGCAGCCACGGGAGACCCAGTACTTC.

The rearrangement uses TRBV27 and TRBJ2-2; 9 bases align to TRBD2. The CDR3 runs 16 residues. The ends lost 2 bases at V and 4 bases at J; junction bases unmatched: 5. CDR1 and CDR2 from the germline V gene are MNHEY and SMNVEV (reference sequence). DNA of the CDR3: TGTGCCAGCAGTTTACGGCGGGAGGGAATCACCGGGGAGCTGTTTTTT. Protein product: CASSLRREGITGELFF.

The J gene is TRBJ1-1, the V gene TRBV25-1; a possible D gene is TRBD1 (5 bases). Germline lookup yields CDR1 MGHDK and CDR2 SYGVNS. Trimming took 6 bases from V and 0 from J, leaving 8 bases between them. The CDR3 length is 13 residues. The CDR3 DNA reads TGTGCCAGCAGCAGGGACTTGAACACTGAAGCTTTCTTT. Its translation: CASSRDLNTEAFF.

This clone occurred a few times. The chain joins TRBV29-1 to TRBJ2-4, with 9 bases lining up with TRBD1. This CDR3 region has 13 residues. After removal of 7 bases from V and 4 bases from J, the junction contained 5 bases not matched to a gene. Germline CDR1 SQVTM, CDR2 ANQGSEA. The CDR3 reads CSARQGGKNIQYF. In DNA form, the CDR3 reads TGCAGCGCCCGACAGGGGGGGAAAAACATTCAGTACTTC.

The chain links TRBV11-2 to TRBJ1-2; 9 nucleotides line up with TRBD1. CDR3 length: 14 residues. Germline assignment: CDR1 SGHAT and CDR2 FQNNGV. V gave up 4 bases and J gave up 4 bases; unmatched junction bases: 4. This CDR3 is CASSSHRGLYGYTF. The CDR3 DNA is TGTGCCAGCAGCTCGCACAGGGGGCTCTATGGCTACACCTTC.

The V call is TRBV11-3, the J call TRBJ2-6; D not certain. There are 15 residues in the CDR3. Germline loops: CDR1 SGHNT, CDR2 YENEEA. Trimming shortened V by 5 bases and J by 0 bases, and 8 bases separated the two germline ends. This CDR3 is CASSTSVSGANVLTF. The CDR3 coding sequence is TGTGCCAGCAGCACCAGCGTCTCTGGGGCCAACGTCCTGACTTTC. Full variable domain (outside the CDR3, taken from reference TRBV11-3 and TRBJ2-6): EAGVVQSPRYKIIEKKQPVAFWCNPISGHNTLYWYLQNLGQGPELLIRYENEEAVDDSQLPKDRFSAERLKGVDSTLKIQPAELGDSAVYLCASSTSVSGANVLTFGAGSRLTVL.

V is TRBV6-5 and J is TRBJ2-7; D perhaps matches TRBD2 (6 bases). CDR1 MNHEY and CDR2 SVGAGI come from the germline V gene. This CDR3 has 15 residues. V lost 0 bases to trimming and J lost 6 bases, with 15 bases between them. DNA for the CDR3: TGTGCCAGCAGTTACTCGGCGGGGATCCCTGGCGAGCAGTACTTC. Its protein is CASSYSAGIPGEQYF.

The rearrangement joins TRBV6-5 to TRBJ1-1; D remains unclear. Germline CDR1 is MNHEY and CDR2 is SVGAGI. The ends were cut back, 5 bases at V and 0 bases at J, with 13 bases in the middle. There are 15 residues in the CDR3. The CDR3 sequence: CASSRKQSLNTEAFF. CDR3 nucleotides: TGTGCCAGCAGTAGAAAACAGAGTTTGAACACTGAAGCTTTCTTT.